This entry lists 28 T cell receptor beta chains sequenced from one sample in a study of T cells after yellow fever vaccination. TCRdb ran MiXCR on the 5' RACE reads and lists one entry per CDR3 protein. The sample lists 300,000 to 400,000 distinct CDR3 sequences; approximately 13% were seen once. The material sequenced was CD4+ T cells sorted from PBMCs, taken 15 days after the yellow fever booster vaccination. The receptors come from a man between 18 and 35 years old who received the YFV17D yellow fever vaccine.

This clonotype has more than one count but fewer than ten. This sequence joins TRBV7-8 and TRBJ1-2; D possibly corresponds to TRBD1 (5 bases). In germline, CDR1 is SGHVS, CDR2 FQNEAQ. This CDR3 spans 13 amino acids. Trimming stripped 0 bases from V and 7 bases from J, with 9 bases between. In DNA form, the CDR3 reads TGTGCCAGCAGCTTAGCCAGGGACGCTGGCTACACCTTC. Its translation is CASSLARDAGYTF.

This clonotype appeared a few times. The rearrangement joins TRBV6-2 or TRBV6-3 to TRBJ2-1; 10 nucleotides align to TRBD2. CDR1 is MNHEY and CDR2 is SVGEGT in the germline V gene. The CDR3 is 15 residues long. V trimming: 6 bases; J trimming: 3 bases; junction bases outside the gene matches: 5. The CDR3 sequence is CASSVLAGLYNEQFF. CDR3 DNA sequence: TGTGCCAGCAGCGTACTAGCGGGGCTCTACAATGAGCAGTTCTTC.

In this sample, this clonotype turned up many times. V gene TRBV4-2 combines with J gene TRBJ2-3, with TRBD2 matching 13 bases. The CDR3 has 16 amino acids. The germline V gene encodes CDR1 LGHNA and CDR2 YNFKEQ. J was trimmed by 2 bases and V by 5 bases; bases with no gene match: 4. The CDR3 loop is CASSVGLAGFTDTQYF. CDR3 bases: TGTGCCAGCAGCGTGGGACTAGCGGGGTTCACAGATACGCAGTATTTT.

This clonotype was recorded a few times. This chain uses TRBV7-9 with TRBJ1-1; no definite D call. The CDR3 spans 14 residues. Germline V gives CDR1 SEHNR, CDR2 FQNEAQ (reference sequence). V lost 6 bases and J 1 base, leaving 12 bases between the germline ends. CDR3: CASRSMPENTEAFF. DNA of the CDR3: TGTGCCAGCAGATCTATGCCCGAGAACACTGAAGCTTTCTTT.

The table lists this clonotype with a few counts. The chain has TRBV3-1 and TRBJ2-3, with 8 bases matching TRBD2. Germline CDR1 is LGHDT and CDR2 is YNNKEL (reference sequence). After removal of 5 bases from V and 4 bases from J, the junction contained 2 bases not matched to a gene. The length of the CDR3 is 13 residues. The CDR3 loop reads CASSGRGADTQYF. The CDR3 coding sequence is TGTGCCAGCAGCGGGCGGGGGGCAGATACGCAGTATTTT.

This clonotype came up many times. The rearrangement links TRBV4-1 to TRBJ2-3; D gene unclear. Germline V gene lookup returns CDR1 MGHRA and CDR2 YSYEKL. Between the trimmed V and J ends, which lost 3 bases and 4 bases, there was a span of 8 bases. The CDR3 extends over 13 amino acids. In DNA form, the CDR3 reads TGCGCCAGCAGCCAGCCCGGCGCAGATACGCAGTATTTT. Translated: CASSQPGADTQYF.

This clonotype was counted many times. The rearrangement links TRBV7-2 to TRBJ2-3; D unclear. V dropped 3 bases and J dropped 2 bases, with 9 bases sitting between them. CDR3 length: 14 amino acids. Germline V gene data show CDR1 as SGHTA and CDR2 as FQGNSA. The CDR3 DNA reads TGTGCCAGCAGCTTCGCACAGTTCACAGATACGCAGTATTTT. As protein: CASSFAQFTDTQYF.

The rearrangement joins TRBV6-6 to TRBJ2-1; 7 bases are shared with TRBD2. The V gene's germline CDR1 is MNHNY and CDR2 SVGAGI (reference sequence). The length of the CDR3 is 12 residues. V trimming: 8 bases; J trimming: 9 bases; junction bases outside the gene matches: 7. The DNA for the CDR3 is TGTGCCAGCCAGAAGGGAGGGTCTGAGCAGTTCTTC. It is translated as CASQKGGSEQFF.

This clonotype was observed a handful of times. The gene calls are TRBV5-5 and TRBJ1-2; D gene unclear. CDR3 length equals 15 residues. CDR1 is SGHKS and CDR2 is YYEKEE in the germline V gene (reference sequence). The V end lost 1 base, the J end lost 6 bases, and 16 bases lay between the germline ends. The CDR3 region is CASSLFGVPENGYTF. CDR3 nucleotides: TGTGCCAGCAGCTTGTTCGGAGTCCCAGAAAATGGCTACACCTTC.

As to this clonotype: One end of the junction varies from germline; a read error may be responsible. The rearrangement joins TRBV27 to TRBJ2-1; TRBD2 matches 10 bases. This CDR3 contains 15 residues. Germline V gene lookup returns CDR1 MNHEY and CDR2 SMNVEV (reference sequence). CDR3 sequence: CTSSPRTSGDNEQFF. CDR3 nucleotide sequence: TGCACCAGCAGTCCAAGGACTAGCGGCGACAATGAGCAGTTCTTC.

The chain joins TRBV7-2 to TRBJ2-2, with TRBD1 identical over 7 bases. Trimming at V came to 4 bases and at J to 1 base, leaving 6 bases not matched to a gene. The CDR3 contains 16 residues. Germline CDR1 is SGHTA and CDR2 is FQGNSA. CDR3: CASSYPGTVNTGELFF. CDR3 DNA sequence: TGTGCCAGCAGCTACCCCGGGACAGTGAACACCGGGGAGCTGTTTTTT.

The rearrangement links TRBV28 to TRBJ2-5, with D possibly TRBD1 on 5 matching bases. Trimming pared 1 base from V and 2 bases from J, leaving 11 bases between. Germline V lookup: CDR1 MDHEN, CDR2 SYDVKM. This CDR3 contains 15 residues. Here the CDR3 reads CASSLLGREQETQYF. The DNA for the CDR3 is TGTGCCAGCAGTTTATTGGGCAGGGAACAAGAGACCCAGTACTTC.

Only a few counts were recorded for this clonotype. The rearrangement links TRBV5-1 to TRBJ2-5; 8 bases align to TRBD1. Germline trimming cut 7 bases from V and 3 bases from J; bases unmatched to any gene: 5. This CDR3 has 13 amino acids. The V gene's germline CDR1 is SGHRS and CDR2 YFSETQ. As DNA, the CDR3 is TGCGCCAGCCAGAGGACAGGGAAAGAGACCCAGTACTTC. Its protein is CASQRTGKETQYF.

This clonotype was seen only a few times. The gene calls are TRBV4-3 and TRBJ1-1; TRBD1 agrees at 7 bases. CDR1 is LGHNA, CDR2 YSLEER, per germline. The CDR3 has 16 residues. With V trimmed by 0 bases and J by 5 bases, 9 bases remained unmatched. CDR3 sequence reads: CASSQDPEGAVTEAFF. The CDR3 DNA sequence: TGCGCCAGCAGCCAAGATCCGGAGGGGGCGGTGACTGAAGCTTTCTTT.

This sequence joins TRBV6-1 and TRBJ1-1; maybe TRBD1 (6 bases). The CDR3 contains 17 residues. V lost 6 bases to trimming and J lost 0 bases, with 20 bases between them. Germline V CDR1 and CDR2: MNHNS, SASEGT. This CDR3 reads CASSRIGTYEMNTEAFF. CDR3 in DNA: TGTGCCAGCAGCCGTATCGGGACATACGAGATGAACACTGAAGCTTTCTTT.

This rearrangement joins TRBV5-4 to TRBJ2-3; no clear D gene. Trimming took 3 bases from V and 1 from J, leaving 15 bases between them. CDR1 and CDR2 (germline): SGHNT, YYREEE (reference sequence). This CDR3 is 16 amino acids long. The CDR3 region is CASSSASFWGTDTQYF. For the CDR3, the DNA is TGTGCCAGCAGCTCGGCCTCGTTCTGGGGCACAGATACGCAGTATTTT.

V is TRBV29-1 and J is TRBJ1-5; weak D call: TRBD1 (6 bases). V dropped 4 bases and J dropped 5 bases, with 12 bases sitting between them. The CDR3 is made up of 13 amino acids. Germline V lookup: CDR1 SQVTM, CDR2 ANQGSEA. Here the CDR3 reads CSVGGGGDQPQHF. In DNA form, the CDR3 reads TGCAGCGTTGGAGGGGGAGGGGATCAGCCCCAGCATTTT.

This clonotype was observed a handful of times. The rearrangement links TRBV7-2 to TRBJ1-5, with D hard to call. The CDR3 spans 15 residues. Germline-derived CDR1 and CDR2 are SGHTA and FQGNSA. The V end was cut by 0 bases, the J end by 0 bases, with 6 bases between. The CDR3 is CASSLAGISNQPQHF. DNA for the CDR3: TGTGCCAGCAGCTTAGCAGGGATTAGCAATCAGCCCCAGCATTTT.

The chain carries TRBV20-1 and TRBJ1-2, with TRBD1 matching over 7 bases. Germline V lookup: CDR1 DFQATT, CDR2 SNEGSKA (reference sequence). This CDR3 has 14 amino acids. J gave up 4 bases and V 5 bases, and 10 bases lay outside the gene matches. CDR3 bases: TGCAGTGCTTCCACCCAAACAGGGGCCTATGGCTACACCTTC. Its translation: CSASTQTGAYGYTF.

This clonotype occurred a few times. This sequence joins TRBV5-1 and TRBJ2-7, with TRBD2 matching over 7 bases. Unmatched junction bases numbered 0, after V lost 0 bases and J lost 0 bases. The length of the CDR3 is 14 residues. In germline, CDR1 is SGHRS, CDR2 YFSETQ. The CDR3 loop reads CASSLAGGSYEQYV. DNA of the CDR3: TGCGCCAGCAGCTTGGCGGGGGGCTCCTACGAGCAGTACGTC.

This clonotype was detected a few times. This chain uses TRBV6-1 with TRBJ1-2; D ambiguous. The V gene's germline CDR1 is MNHNS and CDR2 SASEGT. V gave up 1 base and J gave up 4 bases, with 13 bases separating them. The CDR3 contains 15 residues. CDR3 DNA: TGTGCCAGCAGTGAAGGGCAGGCGATTCTCTATGGCTACACCTTC. This sequence encodes CASSEGQAILYGYTF.

J is TRBJ2-1 and V is TRBV14; D ambiguous. CDR1 is SGHDN, CDR2 FVKESK, per germline. The CDR3 is 15 residues long. Trimming pared 1 base from V and 4 bases from J, leaving 11 bases between. The CDR3 DNA is TGTGCCAGCAGCCAAGGAAGCCAGTCATACAATGAGCAGTTCTTC. It is translated as CASSQGSQSYNEQFF.

V usage is TRBV6-5 and J usage is TRBJ2-5; 9 bases map to TRBD2. Germline CDR1 is MNHEY and CDR2 is SVGAGI. V dropped 6 bases and J dropped 5; count of bases not matched to a gene: 10. The CDR3 spans 15 residues. CDR3 sequence (DNA): TGTGCCAGCAGCCCGTGGCGGGGGGGCCGGGAGACCCAGTACTTC. As protein: CASSPWRGGRETQYF.

This clonotype was recorded a few times. The chain employs TRBV7-6 and TRBJ2-3, with TRBD1 matching 11 bases. The V and J ends lost 1 base and 5 bases, in that order; junction bases with no gene match: 2. The germline gives CDR1 SGHVS, CDR2 FNYEAQ. This CDR3 spans 15 amino acids. The CDR3 sequence is CASSLGTGGGDTQYF. CDR3 nucleotides: TGTGCCAGCAGCTTAGGGACAGGGGGCGGAGATACGCAGTATTTT.

In its sample, this clonotype was seen a few times. The J gene is TRBJ2-2, the V gene TRBV7-9; the D is unclear. Germline CDR1 is SEHNR and CDR2 is FQNEAQ (reference sequence). V shed 5 bases and J shed 5 bases, with 15 bases lying between them. This CDR3 is 15 amino acids long. The CDR3 here is CASSEDGRKTGELFF. The CDR3 nucleotides read TGTGCCAGCAGCGAAGACGGTCGTAAGACCGGGGAGCTGTTTTTT.

This clonotype was seen more than once but under ten times. This chain joins TRBV4-3 and TRBJ1-2, with D possibly TRBD1 on 6 matching bases. V was shortened by 3 bases and J by 4 bases, with 12 bases between the two germline ends. The CDR3 runs 14 residues. Germline values: CDR1 LGHNA, CDR2 YSLEER. CDR3 nucleotide sequence: TGCGCCAGCAGCCAGGAGGGACAAAGCTATGGCTACACCTTC. It yields the protein CASSQEGQSYGYTF.

There are many counts of this clonotype. J is TRBJ2-1 and V is TRBV11-2; no reliable D call. There are 14 residues in the CDR3. Germline CDR1 and CDR2: SGHAT and FQNNGV. Trimming shortened V by 3 bases and J by 4 bases, and 10 bases separated the two germline ends. The CDR3 DNA reads TGTGCCAGCAGCTTTGGCAGGCAGTACAATGAGCAGTTCTTC. It translates to CASSFGRQYNEQFF.

This rearrangement joins TRBV6-2 or TRBV6-3 to TRBJ2-1; 7 bases are a match to TRBD2. V was clipped by 4 bases and J by 13 bases; unmatched bases: 10. The CDR3 is 13 amino acids. Germline lookup yields CDR1 MNHEY and CDR2 SVGEGT. The CDR3 protein is CASSSGRGYLQFF. CDR3 sequence (DNA): TGTGCCAGCAGTTCCGGGCGGGGGTACTTACAGTTCTTC.